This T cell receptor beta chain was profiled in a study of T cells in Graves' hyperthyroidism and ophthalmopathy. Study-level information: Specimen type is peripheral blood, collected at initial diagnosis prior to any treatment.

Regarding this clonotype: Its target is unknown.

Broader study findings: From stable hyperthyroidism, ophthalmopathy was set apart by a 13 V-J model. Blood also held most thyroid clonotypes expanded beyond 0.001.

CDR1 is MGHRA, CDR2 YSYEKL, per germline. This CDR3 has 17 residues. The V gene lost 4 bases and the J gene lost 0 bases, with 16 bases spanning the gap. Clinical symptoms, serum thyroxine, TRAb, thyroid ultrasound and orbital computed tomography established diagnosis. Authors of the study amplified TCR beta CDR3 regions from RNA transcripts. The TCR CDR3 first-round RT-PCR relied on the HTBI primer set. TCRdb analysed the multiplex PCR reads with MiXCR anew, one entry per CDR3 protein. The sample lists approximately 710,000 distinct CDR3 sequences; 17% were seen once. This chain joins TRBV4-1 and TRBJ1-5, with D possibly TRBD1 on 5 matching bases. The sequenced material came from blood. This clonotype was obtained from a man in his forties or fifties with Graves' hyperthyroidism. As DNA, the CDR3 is TGCGCCAGCAGCCGATCAACAGGTATCTATAGCAATCAGCCCCAGCATTTT. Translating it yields CASSRSTGIYSNQPQHF.